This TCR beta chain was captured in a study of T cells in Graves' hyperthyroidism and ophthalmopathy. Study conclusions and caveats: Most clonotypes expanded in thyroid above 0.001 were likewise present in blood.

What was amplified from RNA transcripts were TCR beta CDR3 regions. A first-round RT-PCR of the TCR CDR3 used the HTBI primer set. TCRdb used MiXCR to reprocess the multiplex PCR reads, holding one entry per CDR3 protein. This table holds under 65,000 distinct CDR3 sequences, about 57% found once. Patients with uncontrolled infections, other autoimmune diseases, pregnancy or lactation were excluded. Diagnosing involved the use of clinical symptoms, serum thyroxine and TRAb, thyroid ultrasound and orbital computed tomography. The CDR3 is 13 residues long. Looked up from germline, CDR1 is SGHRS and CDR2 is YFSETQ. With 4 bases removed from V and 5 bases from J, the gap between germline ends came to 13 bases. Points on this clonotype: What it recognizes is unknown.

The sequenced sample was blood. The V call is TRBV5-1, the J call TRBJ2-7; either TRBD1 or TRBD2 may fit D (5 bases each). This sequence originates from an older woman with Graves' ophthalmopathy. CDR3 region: CASSAAGTDEQYF. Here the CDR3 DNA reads TGCGCCAGCAGCGCCGCAGGGACGGACGAGCAGTACTTC.